This TCR beta chain came from a study of T-cell memory formation after mild COVID-19. Study summary: Clusters were largely donor specific. Overall study findings and caveats: CD4+ contracting clones were mainly CM and EM; CD8+ ones, EMRA. Clones that contracted from day 15 to 85 were balanced CD4/CD8, while later expanders leaned CD4+.

V lost 1 base, J lost 3 bases, and 9 bases lay in between. The CDR3 is 14 residues long. Germline CDR1 and CDR2: SGHDN and FVKESK. 5'RACE with constant-segment primers built TCRalpha and TCRbeta cDNA libraries with UMIs. TCRdb reanalysed the 5' RACE reads using MiXCR and keeps one entry per CDR3 protein. The table has 350,000 to 400,000 distinct CDR3 sequences, 13% to 15% seen once. Details on this clonotype: What it recognizes is unknown.

This clonotype was obtained from a young man who had mild COVID-19 (a few samples of this study predate the infection). Cell type and time point are not known. The sample comprised PBMCs or a T cell subset sorted from them (not recorded which). The chain couples TRBV14 to TRBJ2-5, with D unclear. CDR3 sequence (DNA): TGTGCCAGCAGCCAAGTCCGCTTCGAAGAGACCCAGTACTTC. Protein sequence: CASSQVRFEETQYF.